The clone carrying this T cell receptor beta chain has only one observation. Its ends do not fully match the called genes, so a read error is possible. This CDR3 comprises 13 residues. Germline values: CDR1 SQVTM, CDR2 ANQGSEA. These data belong to a study of blood T cells in healthy people across ages. Through a sample-barcoded 5' primer and a J-beta primer mix, a second PCR was run for about 6 to 12 cycles. CDR3-containing paired-end reads numbered at least 2.5 million in each sample. From the 5' RACE reads, TCRdb called clonotypes with MiXCR, one entry per CDR3 protein. The table has roughly 800,000 distinct CDR3 sequences, over 45% seen once.

This sequence originates from a man aged 30 to 45 in good health. Sequenced material: blood. The V call is TRBV29-1, the J call TRBJ2-7; D is perhaps TRBD1 (5 bases). CDR3 region: CSVTLDSAYKQYF. As DNA, the CDR3 is TGCAGCGTTACTCTTGACAGCGCCTACAAGCAGTACTTC.